This TCR beta chain was sequenced during a study of cytomegalovirus exposure and HLA in healthy donors. Study-wide points: Exclusion applied to some V segments, including TRBV6-2 and TRBV6-3, as they were indistinguishable. A later analysis reportedly found fewer N-insertions in an Asian-associated ancestry cluster than the roughly 680-donor mean. Across donors, sequencing depth was assumed by presence/absence analyses to be roughly uniform.

Vbeta (60) and Jbeta (13) primers were used in the PCR. Here immunoSEQ multiplex PCR was the method, and the copy in TCRdb shows in-frame clones only, minus some. The repertoire holds roughly 34,000 clones, with 75% to 90% as singletons. The germline CDR1 and CDR2 sequences are LNHDA and SQIVND (reference sequence). This CDR3 is built from 16 residues. The trim removed 0 bases at V and 3 bases at J, leaving 5 bases unmatched. Of note for this clone: Its antigen remains unidentified.

The V call is TRBV19, the J call TRBJ1-1; 9 bases fit TRBD1. Sample: PBMCs. The origin of this receptor is a male donor in good health and CMV-seronegative. CDR3 sequence reads: CASSIEGTGRYTEAFF. CDR3 nucleotide sequence: TGTGCCAGTAGTATAGAAGGGACAGGGAGGTACACTGAAGCTTTCTTT.